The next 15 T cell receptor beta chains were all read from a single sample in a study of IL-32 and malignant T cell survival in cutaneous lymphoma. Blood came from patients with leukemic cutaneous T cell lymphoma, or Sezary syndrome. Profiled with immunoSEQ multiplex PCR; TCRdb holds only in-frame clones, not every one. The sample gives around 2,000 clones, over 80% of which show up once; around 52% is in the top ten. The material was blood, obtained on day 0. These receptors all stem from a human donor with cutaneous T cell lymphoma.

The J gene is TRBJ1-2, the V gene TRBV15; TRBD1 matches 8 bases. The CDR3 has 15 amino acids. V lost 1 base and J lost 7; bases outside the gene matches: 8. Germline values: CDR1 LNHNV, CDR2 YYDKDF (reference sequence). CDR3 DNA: TGTGCCACCAGCAGAGTGGACAGGGTTTCTCTTGGCTACACCTTC. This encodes CATSRVDRVSLGYTF.

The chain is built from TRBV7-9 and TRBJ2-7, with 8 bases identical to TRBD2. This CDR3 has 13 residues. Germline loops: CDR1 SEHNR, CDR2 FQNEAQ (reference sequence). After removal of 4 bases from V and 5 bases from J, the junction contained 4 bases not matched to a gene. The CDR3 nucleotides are TGTGCCAGCAGCTACCCGGGACTAGACGAGCAGTACTTC. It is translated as CASSYPGLDEQYF.

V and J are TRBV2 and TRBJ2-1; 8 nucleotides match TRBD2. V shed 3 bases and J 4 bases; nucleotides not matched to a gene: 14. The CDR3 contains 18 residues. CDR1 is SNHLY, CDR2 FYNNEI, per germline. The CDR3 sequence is CASSERLAGGTQYNEQFF. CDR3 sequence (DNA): TGTGCCAGCAGTGAGAGGCTAGCGGGTGGGACCCAATACAATGAGCAGTTCTTC.

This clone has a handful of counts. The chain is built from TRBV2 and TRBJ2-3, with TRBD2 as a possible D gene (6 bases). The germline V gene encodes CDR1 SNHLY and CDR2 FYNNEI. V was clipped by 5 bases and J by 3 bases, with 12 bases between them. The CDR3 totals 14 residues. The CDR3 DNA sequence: TGTGCCAGCAGTAGGTCTAGCGAGACAGATACGCAGTATTTT. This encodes CASSRSSETDTQYF.

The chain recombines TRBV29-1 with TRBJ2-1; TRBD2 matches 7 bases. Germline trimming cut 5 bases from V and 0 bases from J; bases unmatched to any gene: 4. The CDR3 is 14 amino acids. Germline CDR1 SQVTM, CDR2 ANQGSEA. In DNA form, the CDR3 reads TGCAGCGTTCGGGGCGGGAGCTCCTACAATGAGCAGTTCTTC. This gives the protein CSVRGGSSYNEQFF.

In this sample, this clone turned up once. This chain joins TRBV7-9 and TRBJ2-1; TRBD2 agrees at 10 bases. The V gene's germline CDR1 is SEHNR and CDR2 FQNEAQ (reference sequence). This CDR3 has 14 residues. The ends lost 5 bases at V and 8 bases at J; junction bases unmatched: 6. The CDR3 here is CASSSSGGLDEQFF. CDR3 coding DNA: TGTGCCAGCAGCAGTAGCGGGGGGTTGGATGAGCAGTTCTTC.

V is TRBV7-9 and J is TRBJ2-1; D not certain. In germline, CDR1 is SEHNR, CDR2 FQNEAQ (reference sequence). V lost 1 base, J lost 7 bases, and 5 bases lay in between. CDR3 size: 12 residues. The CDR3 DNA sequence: TGTGCCAGCAGCTTAGTTTGGAATGAGCAGTTCTTC. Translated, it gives CASSLVWNEQFF.

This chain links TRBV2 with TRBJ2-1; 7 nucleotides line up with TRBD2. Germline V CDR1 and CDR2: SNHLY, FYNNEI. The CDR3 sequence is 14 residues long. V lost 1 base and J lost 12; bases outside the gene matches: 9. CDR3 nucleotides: TGTGCCAGCAGTGAAGGTGGGGGGGTTTGGTCGCAGTTCTTC. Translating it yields CASSEGGGVWSQFF.

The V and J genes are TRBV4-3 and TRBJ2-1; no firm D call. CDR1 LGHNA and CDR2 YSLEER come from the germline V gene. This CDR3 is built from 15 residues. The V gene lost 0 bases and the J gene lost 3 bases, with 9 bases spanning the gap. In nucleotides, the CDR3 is TGCGCCAGCAGCCAAGACAGGACGATCTACAATGAGCAGTTCTTC. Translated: CASSQDRTIYNEQFF.

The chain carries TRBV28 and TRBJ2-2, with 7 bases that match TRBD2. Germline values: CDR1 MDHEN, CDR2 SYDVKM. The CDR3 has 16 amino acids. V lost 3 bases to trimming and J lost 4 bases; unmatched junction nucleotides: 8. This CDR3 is CASSLVASGFTGELFF. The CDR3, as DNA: TGTGCCAGCAGTTTGGTTGCTAGCGGATTCACCGGGGAGCTGTTTTTT.

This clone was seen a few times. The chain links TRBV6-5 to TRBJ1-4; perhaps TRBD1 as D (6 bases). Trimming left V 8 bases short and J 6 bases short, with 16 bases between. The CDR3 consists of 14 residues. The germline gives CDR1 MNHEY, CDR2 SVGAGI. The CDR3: CASRKGGMDEKLFF. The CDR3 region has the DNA TGTGCCAGCCGAAAAGGGGGGATGGATGAAAAACTGTTTTTT.

Here the CDR3 reads CASSNSGLHTDTQYF. Written as DNA, the CDR3 is TGTGCCAGCAGTAATTCGGGACTACACACAGATACGCAGTATTTT. The chain couples TRBV6-6 to TRBJ2-3, with 7 nucleotides matching TRBD2. J was trimmed by 2 bases and V by 5 bases; bases with no gene match: 7. Germline V CDR1 and CDR2: MNHNY, SVGAGI (reference sequence). This CDR3 has 15 amino acids.

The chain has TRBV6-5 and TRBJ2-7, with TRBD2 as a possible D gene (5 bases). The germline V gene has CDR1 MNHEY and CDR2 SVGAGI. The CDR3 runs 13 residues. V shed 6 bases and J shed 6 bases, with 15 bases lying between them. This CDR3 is CASRRTRSGEQYF. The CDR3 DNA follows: TGTGCCAGCAGGCGTACTAGATCGGGCGAGCAGTACTTC.

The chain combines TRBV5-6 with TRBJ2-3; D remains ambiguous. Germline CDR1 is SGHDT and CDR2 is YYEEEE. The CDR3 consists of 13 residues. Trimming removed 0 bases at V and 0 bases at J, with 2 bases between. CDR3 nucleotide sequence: TGTGCCAGCAGCTTGGGGAGCACAGATACGCAGTATTTT. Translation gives CASSLGSTDTQYF.

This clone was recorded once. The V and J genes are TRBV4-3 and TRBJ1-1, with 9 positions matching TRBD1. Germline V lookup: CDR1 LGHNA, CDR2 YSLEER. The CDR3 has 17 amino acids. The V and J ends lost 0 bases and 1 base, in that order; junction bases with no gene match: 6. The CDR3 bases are TGCGCCAGCAGCCAAGAAGGGGGACAGGGACGGAACACTGAAGCTTTCTTT. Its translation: CASSQEGGQGRNTEAFF.